These 9 T cell receptor beta chains originate from one sample sequenced in a study of CD8 T cells in ankylosing spondylitis. General study results and limits: Seemingly distinctive of ankylosing spondylitis blood was a TCR beta motif formed by eight highly homologous variants.

In TCRdb, the 5' RACE reads were re-called with MiXCR into one record per CDR3 protein. The data contain about 800,000 distinct CDR3 sequences, roughly 10% of them singletons. Which antigens these TCRs recognize remains unknown. The sequenced material came from blood, either unsorted or a sorted T cell fraction (not recorded which). These receptor sequences come from a male donor with ankylosing spondylitis.

This clonotype was observed a handful of times. The V and J genes are TRBV27 and TRBJ1-6; no clear D. The CDR3 is 15 residues long. V was clipped by 5 bases and J by 6 bases, with 14 bases between them. Germline CDR1 reads MNHEY; CDR2 reads SMNVEV (reference sequence). The CDR3 spells CASSIKYGFNSPLHF. The CDR3 nucleotides read TGTGCCAGCAGTATTAAATATGGGTTTAATTCACCCCTCCACTTT.

This clonotype was found a few times. V usage is TRBV4-3 and J usage is TRBJ1-1, with unresolved D. The germline gives CDR1 LGHNA, CDR2 YSLEER. This CDR3 comprises 14 residues. Deletions cut 1 base from V and 3 bases from J, with 9 bases between. This CDR3 reads CASSQGVIDTEAFF. For the CDR3, the DNA is TGCGCCAGCAGCCAAGGAGTTATCGACACTGAAGCTTTCTTT.

This clonotype was picked up many times. V usage is TRBV24-1 and J usage is TRBJ2-1; 8 bases fit TRBD2. The CDR3 totals 15 residues. Looked up from germline, CDR1 is KGHDR and CDR2 is SFDVKD. Losses at the gene ends were 3 bases for V and 5 bases for J; bases not matched to a gene: 5. CDR3 protein: CATSDRLANDNEQFF. The CDR3, as DNA: TGTGCCACCAGTGATAGACTAGCGAATGACAATGAGCAGTTCTTC.

This rearrangement joins TRBV18 to TRBJ2-6; no firm D call. The CDR3 length is 17 residues. The germline V and J ends were trimmed by 3 bases and 0 bases, with 12 bases remaining between them. Germline values: CDR1 KGHSH, CDR2 LQKENI. This CDR3 is CASSPIPLISGANVLTF. The CDR3 DNA reads TGTGCCAGCTCACCTATTCCACTTATCTCTGGGGCCAACGTCCTGACTTTC.

J is TRBJ1-2 and V is TRBV4-3; D call uncertain. Germline V gene lookup returns CDR1 LGHNA and CDR2 YSLEER. V was clipped by 0 bases and J by 4 bases, with 12 bases between them. The CDR3 is 15 residues long. The CDR3 nucleotides read TGCGCCAGCAGCCAAGATCAGAACGGAATCTATGGCTACACCTTC. Translation gives CASSQDQNGIYGYTF.

This clonotype was seen more than once but under ten times. The chain joins TRBV3-1 to TRBJ1-2, with D unresolved. This CDR3 contains 16 residues. Looked up from germline, CDR1 is LGHDT and CDR2 is YNNKEL (reference sequence). With 0 bases removed from V and 8 bases from J, the gap between germline ends came to 19 bases. CDR3: CASSQEKRGAWRGYTF. In nucleotides, the CDR3 is TGTGCCAGCAGCCAAGAGAAACGGGGAGCCTGGCGCGGCTACACCTTC.

This clonotype has more than one count but fewer than ten. The chain uses TRBV15 and TRBJ2-6, with D hard to call. Between the trimmed V and J ends, which lost 4 bases and 7 bases, there was a span of 26 bases. Germline CDR1 LNHNV, CDR2 YYDKDF (reference sequence). The CDR3 length is 19 residues. The CDR3 loop reads CATSTSPGSIILGANVLTF. CDR3 DNA: TGTGCCACCAGCACCTCCCCAGGCAGTATTATTCTGGGTGCCAACGTCCTGACTTTC.

The sample holds a few counts of this clonotype. V usage is TRBV6-1 and J usage is TRBJ2-3; D remains unclear. CDR3 length: 13 residues. Germline V CDR1 and CDR2: MNHNS, SASEGT. The ends were cut back, 2 bases at V and 6 bases at J, with 9 bases in the middle. The CDR3 DNA follows: TGTGCCAGCAGTGAAATAAGTGAGGATACGCAGTATTTT. It codes for CASSEISEDTQYF.

The V and J genes are TRBV7-2 and TRBJ2-4; the D gene could be TRBD1 or TRBD2 (5 bases each). The CDR3 consists of 17 residues. V shed 5 bases and J shed 6 bases, with 23 bases lying between them. The germline CDR1 and CDR2 sequences are SGHTA and FQGNSA. CDR3 DNA sequence: TGTGCCAGCAGCCGGGACGGCCCAAATGTAAGGGGAAACATTCAGTACTTC. Translated, it gives CASSRDGPNVRGNIQYF.